The entry that follows covers one TCR beta chain sequence. Its antigen is not identified. The source of the sample is a study of post-analysis software for immune sequencing data. Study-wide results and caveats: The study found TRBV5-6, TRBV5-1 and TRBV20-1 among about five TRBV segments more frequent in patients than controls.

Trimming cost V 7 bases and J 8 bases, with 21 bases left between them. CDR3 length equals 16 residues. Every TCR beta cDNA library bore unique molecular identifiers. TCRdb called the PCR reads again in MiXCR, with one record for every CDR3 protein. The sample has hundreds of thousands of distinct CDR3 sequences; over 45% are singletons. The rearrangement uses TRBV12-3 or TRBV12-4 and TRBJ1-6; D call uncertain. The sequence was obtained from a girl aged 2 to 10 with multiple sclerosis. The sequencing sample was made of blood. CDR3 region: CASNLGPGWGDSPLHF. Here the CDR3 DNA reads TGTGCCAGCAACTTAGGGCCGGGATGGGGTGATTCACCCCTCCACTTT.